This T cell receptor beta chain is from a study of tumor-infiltrating lymphocytes in primary liver carcinoma. In the study overall: The patient group consisted of men and women aged 30 to 69 years.

cDNA specific to TCR beta was made from approximately 0.55 ug of total RNA, with a constant-region primer employed for priming. Employing slightly modified ARM-PCR, three nested multiplex PCR rounds were run, and these gave rise to the TCR beta libraries. One entry per CDR3 protein, called by TCRdb with MiXCR from the multiplex PCR reads. The sample lists 35,000 to 50,000 distinct CDR3 sequences; 75% were seen once. The tissue used was unsorted bulk material of about 19-33 mg. RNA and DNA were co-extracted from it with the AllPrep DNA/RNA mini kit. The study enrolled treatment-naive patients with chronic HBV infection. Notes on this clonotype: One end of the junction is discordant with germline, which a read error may explain.

The specimen was tumor-adjacent normal liver tissue. This TCR was sampled from a woman aged 30 to 39 with primary liver carcinoma and hepatitis B virus infection.

DNA for the CDR3: TGTACCAGTAGCTTATGTTTTGGAGCGGGAGCAGGAGGCACAGATACGCAGTATTTT. Translating gives CTSSLCFGAGAGGTDTQYF. The chain joins TRBV11-3 to TRBJ2-3; the match to TRBD2 covers 8 bases. The CDR3 extends over 19 amino acids. CDR1 SGHNT and CDR2 YENEEA come from the germline V gene.